These 24 T cell receptor beta chains were all obtained from the same sample, sequenced in a study of blood T cells in healthy people across ages. Primed by a sample-barcoded 5' primer and a J-beta primer mix, a second PCR proceeded for roughly 6 to 12 cycles. From the 5' RACE reads, TCRdb called clonotypes with MiXCR, one entry per CDR3 protein. The sample carries about 670,000 distinct CDR3 sequences, roughly 41% recorded once. The sequenced material came from blood. Receptors originate from a man older than 75 in good health.

V and J are TRBV21-1 and TRBJ1-4; TRBD1 is the table's D call, not checked against the DNA. TRBV21-1 represents a pseudogene. The CDR3 extends over 14 amino acids. CDR3 coding DNA: TGTGCCAGCGGCCGGGACAGGCGGAATGAAAAACTGTTTTTT. Its protein is CASGRDRRNEKLFF.

The rearrangement joins TRBV29-1 to TRBJ1-2; D unclear. This CDR3 contains 14 residues. The V end was cut by 6 bases, the J end by 5 bases, with 19 bases between. In germline, CDR1 is SQVTM, CDR2 ANQGSEA. CDR3 sequence (DNA): TGCAGCGTCTCTGGGAACCGCTTGGGGTATGGCTACACCTTC. This sequence encodes CSVSGNRLGYGYTF.

J is TRBJ2-1 and V is TRBV6-2 or TRBV6-3; no definite D call. CDR1 and CDR2 (germline): MNHEY, SVGEGT. V lost 3 bases and J lost 10, with 19 bases in between. CDR3 length equals 15 residues. This chain's CDR3 is CASSYRVGSSAEQFF. In nucleotides, the CDR3 is TGTGCCAGCAGTTATCGGGTGGGTTCCTCCGCGGAGCAGTTCTTC.

The V and J genes are TRBV9 and TRBJ1-2, with D possibly being TRBD1 (5 bases). Between the trimmed V and J ends, which lost 2 bases and 8 bases, there was a span of 22 bases. The germline gives CDR1 SGDLS, CDR2 YYNGEE. CDR3 length: 16 residues. This chain's CDR3 is CASSVSQDNPNRGYTF. CDR3 DNA sequence: TGTGCCAGCAGCGTCTCCCAGGACAATCCCAATCGAGGCTACACCTTC.

V gene TRBV24-1 combines with J gene TRBJ2-5; maybe TRBD1 (5 bases). The V gene lost 0 bases and the J gene lost 5 bases, with 12 bases spanning the gap. The germline gives CDR1 KGHDR, CDR2 SFDVKD. The CDR3 extends over 15 amino acids. For the CDR3, the DNA is TGTGCCACCAGTGATTTGAGGGGCAGCGCGGAGACCCAGTACTTC. The encoded protein is CATSDLRGSAETQYF.

This clonotype appeared many times. This chain's CDR3 is CASSLLTQGIEQFF. The CDR3 nucleotides are TGTGCCAGCAGCCTTTTAACACAGGGTATTGAGCAGTTCTTC. The gene calls are TRBV7-2 and TRBJ2-1; D may be TRBD1 (6 bases). The CDR3 extends over 14 amino acids. V lost 5 bases to trimming and J lost 9 bases, with 17 bases between them. Germline V gives CDR1 SGHTA, CDR2 FQGNSA.

The CDR3 sequence is CASNSAGDATNEKLFF. The CDR3 DNA reads as TGTGCCAGCAACTCGGCGGGGGATGCAACTAATGAAAAACTGTTTTTT. This sequence joins TRBV5-6 and TRBJ1-4; D is possibly TRBD1 (5 bases). The V end lost 6 bases, the J end lost 0 bases, and 15 bases lay between the germline ends. The V gene's germline CDR1 is SGHDT and CDR2 YYEEEE. This CDR3 region has 16 residues. The full variable domain, its missing parts supplied by reference TRBV5-6 and TRBJ1-4, is DAGVTQSPTHLIKTRGQQVTLRCSPKSGHDTVSWYQQALGQGPQFIFQYYEEEERQRGNFPDRFSGHQFPNYSSELNVNALLLGDSALYLCASNSAGDATNEKLFFGSGTQLSVL.

This clonotype has just one count. This rearrangement joins TRBV14 to TRBJ2-7; no reliable D call. The J call may be wrong; the DNA end is better matched by TRBJ2-5. CDR3 length: 16 amino acids. CDR1 is SGHDN and CDR2 is FVKESK in the germline V gene. The CDR3 coding sequence is TGTGCCAGCAGCCAGATAAGTTCGAATCATCATGAGACCCAGTACTTC. Its translation is CASSQISSNHHETQYF.

In its sample, this clonotype was seen a few times. The V call is TRBV20-1, the J call TRBJ2-7; D call uncertain. V was pared by 7 bases and J by 0 bases, with 10 bases between. CDR3 length: 12 amino acids. CDR1 DFQATT and CDR2 SNEGSKA come from the germline V gene (reference sequence). DNA of the CDR3: TGCAGTGTACCAGTTCGCTCCTACGAGCAGTACTTC. It specifies CSVPVRSYEQYF.

In its sample, this clonotype was seen a few times. The chain joins TRBV4-2 to TRBJ2-5, with a weak D call TRBD1 (7 bases). The germline V gene has CDR1 LGHNA and CDR2 YNFKEQ. The CDR3 spans 15 residues. V shed 3 bases and J shed 2 bases, with 13 bases lying between them. CDR3 sequence reads: CASSQGGQTQETQYF. The CDR3 region has the DNA TGTGCCAGCAGCCAGGGGGGACAGACGCAAGAGACCCAGTACTTC.

The J gene is TRBJ2-1, the V gene TRBV7-2, with D possibly called TRBD1 or TRBD2 (6 bases each). The CDR3 is 14 amino acids. CDR1 and CDR2 (germline): SGHTA, FQGNSA. V was clipped by 5 bases and J by 5 bases, with 13 bases between them. CDR3 DNA: TGTGCCAGCAGCCAAGGGGGGCGAAACAATGAGCAGTTCTTC. It yields the protein CASSQGGRNNEQFF.

CDR3 region: CASSLTSGRFSNEQFF. In DNA form, the CDR3 reads TGTGCCAGCAGCTTAACTAGCGGGAGATTTTCAAATGAGCAGTTCTTC. J is TRBJ2-1 and V is TRBV7-2, with 11 bases lining up with TRBD2. J gave up 7 bases and V 2 bases, and 7 bases lay outside the gene matches. The CDR3 sequence is 16 residues long. Germline CDR1 reads SGHTA; CDR2 reads FQGNSA.

J is TRBJ2-1 and V is TRBV7-2, with 7 bases identical to TRBD2. V shed 5 bases, J shed 7 bases, and the junction held 14 bases outside the gene matches. The CDR3 has 16 amino acids. From germline, CDR1 is SGHTA and CDR2 FQGNSA. The CDR3 DNA sequence: TGTGCCAGCAGCCTTATGGCGGGGGTCCTAGGGAATGAGCAGTTCTTC. This sequence encodes CASSLMAGVLGNEQFF.

This clonotype has only a few counts. The rearrangement uses TRBV5-1 and TRBJ2-1; tentatively, D is TRBD2 (6 bases). Deletions cut 0 bases from V and 4 bases from J, with 8 bases between. This CDR3 comprises 14 residues. Per the germline V gene, CDR1 is SGHRS and CDR2 is YFSETQ. The CDR3 DNA reads TGCGCCAGCAGCTTGGTTAGCGGTTACAATGAGCAGTTCTTC. Its protein product is CASSLVSGYNEQFF.

J is TRBJ2-5 and V is TRBV5-5; D is possibly TRBD1 or TRBD2 (5 bases each). The DNA end favors TRBJ2-7, so the J call may be wrong. There are 14 residues in the CDR3. From germline, CDR1 is SGHKS and CDR2 YYEKEE (reference sequence). As DNA, the CDR3 is TGTGCCAGCATGATTTCGGGGAGACAGCACGAGCAGTACTTC. Amino acids: CASMISGRQHEQYF.

The V call is TRBV10-1, the J call TRBJ2-1, with 11 positions matching TRBD1. V gave up 3 bases and J gave up 8 bases; unmatched junction bases: 12. This CDR3 is 17 amino acids long. Looked up from germline, CDR1 is WNHNN and CDR2 is SYGVQD (reference sequence). The CDR3 region is CASSESRTGGAKDEQFF. CDR3 DNA sequence: TGCGCCAGCAGTGAATCCCGGACAGGGGGCGCGAAGGATGAGCAGTTCTTC.

The V gene is TRBV28, the J gene TRBJ2-3; 12 bases are a match to TRBD2. The CDR3 contains 17 residues. Trimming cost V 6 bases and J 0 bases; bases outside gene matches: 7. The germline CDR1 and CDR2 sequences are MDHEN and SYDVKM. In DNA form, the CDR3 reads TGTGCCAGCAGGGACTCCGGGACTAGCGGGAGCACAGATACGCAGTATTTT. Its protein product is CASRDSGTSGSTDTQYF.

This sequence joins TRBV10-3 and TRBJ2-7; D is perhaps TRBD1 (7 bases). There are 15 residues in the CDR3. V dropped 0 bases and J dropped 5 bases, with 14 bases sitting between them. Germline CDR1 reads ENHRY; CDR2 reads SYGVKD. The CDR3 DNA is TGTGCCATCAGTGAGTCGGGAGGTACAGGGGACGAGCAGTACTTC. Translated, it gives CAISESGGTGDEQYF.

In the case of this clonotype: At one end, the junction sequence differs from germline, possibly due to a read error. The chain couples TRBV20-1 to TRBJ2-7, with a weak D call TRBD1 (6 bases). The CDR3 extends over 15 amino acids. The germline CDR1 and CDR2 sequences are DFQATT and SNEGSKA (reference sequence). The DNA for the CDR3 is TGCAGTGCGAGGGGACCGAGACAGGTTTCCTACGTGCAGTACTTC. This codes for CSARGPRQVSYVQYF.

The rearrangement joins TRBV20-1 to TRBJ2-5; D ambiguous. The CDR3 is 13 residues long. Germline V gene data show CDR1 as DFQATT and CDR2 as SNEGSKA (reference sequence). V lost 0 bases and J lost 3, with 8 bases in between. CDR3 DNA: TGCAGTGCTAGAGATCTGGGTAAAGAGACCCAGTACTTC. Encoded protein: CSARDLGKETQYF.

This chain uses TRBV15 with TRBJ1-5; D is uncertain. Trimming shortened V by 4 bases and J by 3 bases, and 7 bases separated the two germline ends. Germline assignment: CDR1 LNHNV and CDR2 YYDKDF (reference sequence). The CDR3 is made up of 13 amino acids. Here the CDR3 reads CATSNSDNQPQHF. The CDR3 bases are TGTGCCACCAGCAATTCCGACAATCAGCCCCAGCATTTT.

This clonotype was recorded many times. This chain uses TRBV6-2 or TRBV6-3 with TRBJ2-7; TRBD2 matches at 9 bases. The V gene's germline CDR1 is MNHEY and CDR2 SVGEGT. The V gene end was trimmed by 2 bases and the J gene end by 2 bases; junction bases not matched to a gene: 4. The CDR3 runs 15 residues. In DNA form, the CDR3 reads TGTGCCAGCAGTTACCCGGCTAGCGGGGCCTACGAGCAGTACTTC. It encodes CASSYPASGAYEQYF.

This clonotype was recorded many times. The gene calls are TRBV4-1 and TRBJ2-3; no clear D gene. V dropped 0 bases and J dropped 4 bases, with 14 bases sitting between them. CDR1 and CDR2 from the germline V gene are MGHRA and YSYEKL. This CDR3 has 16 amino acids. Here the CDR3 reads CASSQDRATEADTQYF. The CDR3 DNA sequence: TGCGCCAGCAGCCAAGATAGGGCAACAGAGGCAGATACGCAGTATTTT.

The V and J genes are TRBV2 and TRBJ2-4; 7 nucleotides agree with TRBD2. Germline V lookup: CDR1 SNHLY, CDR2 FYNNEI. This CDR3 has 17 residues. J was trimmed by 0 bases and V by 2 bases; bases with no gene match: 7. The CDR3 DNA follows: TGTGCCAGCAGTGAAATGGCGGGGGTGATAGCCAAAAACATTCAGTACTTC. It specifies CASSEMAGVIAKNIQYF.